The clone carrying this T cell receptor beta chain appeared a few times. Its cognate antigen is unknown. This sample was included in a study of blood T cells in healthy people across ages. J was trimmed by 8 bases and V by 1 base; bases with no gene match: 7. The germline CDR1 and CDR2 sequences are KGHDR and SFDVKD. This CDR3 spans 15 amino acids. General study points: TCR beta diversity, measured per million T cells, fell in a roughly linear way with age. Naive and antigen-experienced cells could not be conclusively compared, given unsorted PBMCs.

Next came a second PCR, run for roughly 6 to 11 cycles, which used a sample-barcoded 5' primer along with a J-beta primer mix. TCRdb independently ran MiXCR on the 5' RACE reads; one entry per CDR3 protein. The sample lists about 1.1 million distinct CDR3 sequences, roughly two fifths seen once, with about an eighth in the top ten. Sequencing used blood. The TCR was taken from a young man in good health. V gene TRBV24-1 combines with J gene TRBJ2-1; 7 bases match TRBD1. The CDR3 sequence: CATSDFDRERDEQFF. Written as DNA, the CDR3 is TGTGCCACCAGTGATTTCGACAGGGAGCGCGATGAGCAGTTCTTC.